This T cell receptor beta chain derives from a study of blood T cell repertoires in COVID-19. Study-level information: Both acute and convalescent COVID-19 samples were obtained from the United States, Italy and Spain. T cells, B-cell-depleted T cells, or PBMCs supplied cDNA or gDNA.

The germline V and J ends were trimmed by 3 bases and 2 bases, with 5 bases remaining between them. The CDR3 is 12 residues long. Looked up from germline, CDR1 is KGHSH and CDR2 is LQKENI. In the authors' workflow: Reference gene primer amplification gave estimated nucleated cell counts. Clones were read by immunoSEQ multiplex PCR, and TCRdb kept only the in-frame ones, dropping some. The D gene and trimming were derived from the DNA, and the V and J assignments and clone size from that table. The table includes around 150,000 clones, about 83% detected once. This sequence joins TRBV18 and TRBJ2-7, with D unclear. The sample taken for sequencing was peripheral blood. This sequence originates from a man between 60 and 75 years old with acute or convalescent COVID-19. This CDR3 reads CASSPATYEQYF. In DNA, the CDR3 is TGTGCCAGCTCACCCGCGACCTACGAGCAGTACTTC.